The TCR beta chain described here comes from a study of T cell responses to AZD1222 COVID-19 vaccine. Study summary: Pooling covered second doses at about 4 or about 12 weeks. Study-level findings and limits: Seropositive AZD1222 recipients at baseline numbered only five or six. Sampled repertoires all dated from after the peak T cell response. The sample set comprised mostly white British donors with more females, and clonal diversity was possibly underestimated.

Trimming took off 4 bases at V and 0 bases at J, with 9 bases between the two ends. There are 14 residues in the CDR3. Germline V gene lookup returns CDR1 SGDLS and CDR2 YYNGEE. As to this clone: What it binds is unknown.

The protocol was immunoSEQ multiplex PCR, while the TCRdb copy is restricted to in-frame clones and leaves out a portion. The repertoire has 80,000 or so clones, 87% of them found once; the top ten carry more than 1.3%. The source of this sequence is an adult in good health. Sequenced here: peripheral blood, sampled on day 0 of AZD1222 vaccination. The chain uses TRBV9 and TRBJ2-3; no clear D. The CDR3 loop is CASSLPSSTDTQYF. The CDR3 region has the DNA TGTGCCAGCAGCCTCCCCTCTAGCACAGATACGCAGTATTTT.